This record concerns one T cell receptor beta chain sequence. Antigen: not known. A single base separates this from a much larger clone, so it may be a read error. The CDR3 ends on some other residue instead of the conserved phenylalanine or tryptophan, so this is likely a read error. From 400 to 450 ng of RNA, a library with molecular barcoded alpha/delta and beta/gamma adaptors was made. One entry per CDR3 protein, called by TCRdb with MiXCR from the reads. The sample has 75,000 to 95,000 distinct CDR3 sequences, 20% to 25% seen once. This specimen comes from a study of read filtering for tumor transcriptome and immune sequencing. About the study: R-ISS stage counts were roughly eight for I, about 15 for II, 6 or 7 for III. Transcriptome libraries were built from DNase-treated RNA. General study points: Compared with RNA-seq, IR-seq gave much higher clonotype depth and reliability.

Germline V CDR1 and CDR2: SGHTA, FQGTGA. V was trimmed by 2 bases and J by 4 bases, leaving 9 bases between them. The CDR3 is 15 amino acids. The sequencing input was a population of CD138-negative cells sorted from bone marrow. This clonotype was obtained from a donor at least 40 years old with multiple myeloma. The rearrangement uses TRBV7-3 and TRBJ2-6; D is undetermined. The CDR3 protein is CASSLAQTGANVLTL. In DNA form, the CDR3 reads TGTGCCAGCAGCTTAGCCCAGACCGGGGCCAACGTCCTGACTCTC.